The table lists the clone carrying this T cell receptor beta chain with a few counts. Each CDR3 protein gets one entry after TCRdb re-called the RT-PCR reads with MiXCR. The repertoire holds hundreds of thousands of distinct CDR3 sequences, with roughly 17% as singletons. This sample is part of a study of patients and donors after allogeneic stem cell transplantation. Germline CDR1 and CDR2: SGHTA and FQGTGA. The CDR3 contains 13 residues. The J segment lost 5 bases and the V segment lost 5 bases, leaving 3 bases of the junction unmatched. The sample was blood, either unsorted or a sorted T cell fraction (not recorded which). The chain employs TRBV7-3 and TRBJ2-1; 7 positions match TRBD1. This receptor was obtained from a human donor who was either an allogeneic HSCT recipient or a stem cell or donor lymphocyte infusion donor (not recorded which). It is not recorded whose cells these are; they may come from a transplant donor. As DNA, the CDR3 is TGTGCCAGCAGCCAAGGGACAGACAATGAGCAGTTCTTC. It encodes CASSQGTDNEQFF.